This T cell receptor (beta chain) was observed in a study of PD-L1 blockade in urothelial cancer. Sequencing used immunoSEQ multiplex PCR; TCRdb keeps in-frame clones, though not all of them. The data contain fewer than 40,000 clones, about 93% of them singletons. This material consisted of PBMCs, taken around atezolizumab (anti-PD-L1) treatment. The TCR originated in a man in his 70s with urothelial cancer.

CDR3 sequence (DNA): TGTGCCACTGCCGGGACTAGCGGACCCTACGAGCAGTACTTC. Its protein product is CATAGTSGPYEQYF. The rearrangement joins TRBV10-3 to TRBJ2-7, with 11 bases lining up with TRBD2. Germline-derived CDR1 and CDR2 are ENHRY and SYGVKD. The CDR3 spans 14 residues. With V trimmed by 10 bases and J by 2 bases, 7 bases remained unmatched.